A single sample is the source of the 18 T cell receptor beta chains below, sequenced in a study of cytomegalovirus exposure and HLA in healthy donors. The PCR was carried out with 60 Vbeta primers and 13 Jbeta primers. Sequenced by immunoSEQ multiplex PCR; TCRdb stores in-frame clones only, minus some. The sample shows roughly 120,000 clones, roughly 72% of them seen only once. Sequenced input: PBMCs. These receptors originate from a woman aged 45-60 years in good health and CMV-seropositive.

CDR3: CSSRGTGGLGNEQFF. The DNA of the CDR3 is TGCAGCTCTCGTGGGACAGGGGGATTGGGCAATGAGCAGTTCTTC. V gene TRBV29-1 combines with J gene TRBJ2-1, with 11 nucleotides matching TRBD1. Germline values: CDR1 SQVTM, CDR2 ANQGSEA. With V trimmed by 8 bases and J by 6 bases, 12 bases remained unmatched. CDR3 size: 15 residues.

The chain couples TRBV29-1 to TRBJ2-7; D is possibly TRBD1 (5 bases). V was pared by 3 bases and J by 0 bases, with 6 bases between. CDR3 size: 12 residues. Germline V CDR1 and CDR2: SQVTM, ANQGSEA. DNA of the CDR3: TGCAGCGTTGACCAGGGCTCCTACGAGCAGTACTTC. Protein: CSVDQGSYEQYF.

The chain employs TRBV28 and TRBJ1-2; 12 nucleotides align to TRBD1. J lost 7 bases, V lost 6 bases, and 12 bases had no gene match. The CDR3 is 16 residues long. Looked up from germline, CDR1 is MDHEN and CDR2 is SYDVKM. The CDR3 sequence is CASSTGTGGVLGGYTF. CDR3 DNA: TGTGCCAGCAGCACCGGGACAGGGGGCGTACTCGGTGGCTACACCTTC.

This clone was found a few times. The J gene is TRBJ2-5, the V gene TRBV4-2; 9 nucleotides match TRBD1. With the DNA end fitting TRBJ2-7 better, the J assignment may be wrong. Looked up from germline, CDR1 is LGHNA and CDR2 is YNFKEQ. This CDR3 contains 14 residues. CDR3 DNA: TGTGCCAGCAGCCAAGGACAGGGGGCCTACGAGCAGTACTTC. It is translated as CASSQGQGAYEQYF.

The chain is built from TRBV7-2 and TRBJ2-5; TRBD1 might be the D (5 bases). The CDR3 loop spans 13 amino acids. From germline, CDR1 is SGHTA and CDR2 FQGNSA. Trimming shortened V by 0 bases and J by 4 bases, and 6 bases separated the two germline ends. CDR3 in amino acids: CASSLARGETQYF. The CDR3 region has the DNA TGTGCCAGCAGCTTAGCAAGGGGAGAGACCCAGTACTTC. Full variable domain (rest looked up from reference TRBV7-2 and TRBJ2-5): GAGVSQSPSNKVTEKGKDVELRCDPISGHTALYWYRQSLGQGLEFLIYFQGNSAPDKSGLPSDRFSAERTGGSVSTLTIQRTQQEDSAVYLCASSLARGETQYFGPGTRLLVL.

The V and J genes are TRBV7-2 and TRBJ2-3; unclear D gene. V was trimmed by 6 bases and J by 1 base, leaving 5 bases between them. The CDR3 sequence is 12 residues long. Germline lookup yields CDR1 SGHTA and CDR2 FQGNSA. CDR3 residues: CASSPGTDTQYF. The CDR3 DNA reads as TGTGCCAGCAGTCCGGGCACAGATACGCAGTATTTT.

CDR3 loop: CASSISTRDGYTF. CDR3 nucleotide sequence: TGTGCCAGTAGTATTTCGACCAGGGATGGCTACACCTTC. This chain links TRBV19 with TRBJ1-2; D is possibly TRBD1 (5 bases). CDR3 length: 13 amino acids. Trimming took off 3 bases at V and 6 bases at J, with 11 bases between the two ends. Germline CDR1 reads LNHDA; CDR2 reads SQIVND (reference sequence).

This CDR3 is CASSITGEGEQYF. The DNA for the CDR3 is TGTGCCAGCAGTATTACAGGGGAAGGCGAGCAGTACTTC. The chain couples TRBV7-9 to TRBJ2-7; 7 nucleotides align to TRBD1. Germline loops: CDR1 SEHNR, CDR2 FQNEAQ (reference sequence). The CDR3 length is 13 residues. With 6 bases clipped from V and 6 bases from J, the junction kept 8 bases outside the gene matches.

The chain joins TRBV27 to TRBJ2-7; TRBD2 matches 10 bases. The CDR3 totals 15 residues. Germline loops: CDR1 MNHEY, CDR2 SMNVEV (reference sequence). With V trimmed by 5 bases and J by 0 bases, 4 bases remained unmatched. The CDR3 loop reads CASSSTSGNSYEQYF. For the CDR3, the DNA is TGTGCCAGCAGTAGTACTAGCGGGAACTCCTACGAGCAGTACTTC.

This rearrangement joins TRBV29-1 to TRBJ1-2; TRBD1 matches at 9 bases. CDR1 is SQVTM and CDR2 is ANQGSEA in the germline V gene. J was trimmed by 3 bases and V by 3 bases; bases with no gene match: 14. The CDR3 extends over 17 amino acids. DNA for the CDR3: TGCAGCGTTGAGGGGCCAAAGGGACAGGGAGGTTACTATGGCTACACCTTC. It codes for CSVEGPKGQGGYYGYTF.

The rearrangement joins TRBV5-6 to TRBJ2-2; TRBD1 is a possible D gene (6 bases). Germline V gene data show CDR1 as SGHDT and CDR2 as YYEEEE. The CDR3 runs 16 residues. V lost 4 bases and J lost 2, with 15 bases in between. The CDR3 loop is CASSLLDRGNTGELFF. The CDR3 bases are TGTGCCAGCAGCCTGTTGGACAGAGGTAACACCGGGGAGCTGTTTTTT.

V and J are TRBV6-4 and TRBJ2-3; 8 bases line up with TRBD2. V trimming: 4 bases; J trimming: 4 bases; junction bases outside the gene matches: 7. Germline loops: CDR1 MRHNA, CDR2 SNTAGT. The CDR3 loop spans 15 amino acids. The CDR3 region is CASSVISGSSDTQYF. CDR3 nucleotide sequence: TGTGCCAGCAGTGTTATCAGCGGGAGCTCAGATACGCAGTATTTT.

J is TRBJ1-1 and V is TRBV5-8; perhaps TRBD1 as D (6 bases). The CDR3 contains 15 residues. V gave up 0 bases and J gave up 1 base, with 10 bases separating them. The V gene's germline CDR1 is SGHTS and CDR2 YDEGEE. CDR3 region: CASSLEPGANTEAFF. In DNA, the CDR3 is TGTGCCAGCAGCTTGGAACCAGGGGCGAACACTGAAGCTTTCTTT. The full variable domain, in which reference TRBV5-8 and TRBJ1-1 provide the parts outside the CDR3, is EAGVTQSPTHLIKTRGQQATLRCSPISGHTSVYWYQQALGLGLQFLLWYDEGEERNRGNFPPRFSGRQFPNYSSELNVNALELEDSALYLCASSLEPGANTEAFFGQGTRLTVV.

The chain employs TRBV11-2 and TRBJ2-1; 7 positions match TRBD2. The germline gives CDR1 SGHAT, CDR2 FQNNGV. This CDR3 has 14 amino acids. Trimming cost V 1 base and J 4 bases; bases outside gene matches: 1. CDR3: CASSLAREYNEQFF. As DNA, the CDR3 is TGTGCCAGCAGCTTAGCGCGGGAGTACAATGAGCAGTTCTTC. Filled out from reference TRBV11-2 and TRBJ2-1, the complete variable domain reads EAGVAQSPRYKIIEKRQSVAFWCNPISGHATLYWYQQILGQGPKLLIQFQNNGVVDDSQLPKDRFSAERLKGVDSTLKIQPAKLEDSAVYLCASSLAREYNEQFFGPGTRLTVL.

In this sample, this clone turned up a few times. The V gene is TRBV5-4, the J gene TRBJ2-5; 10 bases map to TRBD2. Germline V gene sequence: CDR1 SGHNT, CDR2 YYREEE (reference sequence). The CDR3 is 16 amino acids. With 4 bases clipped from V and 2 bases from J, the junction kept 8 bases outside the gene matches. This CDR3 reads CASSRDSGGIQETQYF. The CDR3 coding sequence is TGTGCCAGCAGCCGGGATAGCGGGGGGATTCAAGAGACCCAGTACTTC.

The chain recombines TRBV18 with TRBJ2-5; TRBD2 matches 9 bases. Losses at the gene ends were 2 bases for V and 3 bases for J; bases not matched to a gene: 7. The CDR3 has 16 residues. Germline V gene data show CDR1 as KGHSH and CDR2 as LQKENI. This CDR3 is CASSPFVSGSKETQYF. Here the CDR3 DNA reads TGTGCCAGCTCACCATTCGTTAGCGGGAGTAAAGAGACCCAGTACTTC. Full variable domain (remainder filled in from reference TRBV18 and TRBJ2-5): NAGVMQNPRHLVRRRGQEARLRCSPMKGHSHVYWYRQLPEEGLKFMVYLQKENIIDESGMPKERFSAEFPKEGPSILRIQQVVRGDSAAYFCASSPFVSGSKETQYFGPGTRLLVL.

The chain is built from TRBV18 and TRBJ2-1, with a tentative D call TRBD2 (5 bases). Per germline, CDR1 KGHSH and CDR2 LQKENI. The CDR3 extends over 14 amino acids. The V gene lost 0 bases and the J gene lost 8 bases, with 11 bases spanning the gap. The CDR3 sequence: CASSPPLGSDEQFF. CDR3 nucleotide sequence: TGTGCCAGCTCACCACCGCTGGGGAGCGATGAGCAGTTCTTC.

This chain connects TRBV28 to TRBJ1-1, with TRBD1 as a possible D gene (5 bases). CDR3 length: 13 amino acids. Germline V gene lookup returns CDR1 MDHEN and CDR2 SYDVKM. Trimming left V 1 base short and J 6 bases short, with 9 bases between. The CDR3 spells CASSLSSRAEAFF. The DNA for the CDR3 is TGTGCCAGCAGTTTATCTTCCAGGGCTGAAGCTTTCTTT.